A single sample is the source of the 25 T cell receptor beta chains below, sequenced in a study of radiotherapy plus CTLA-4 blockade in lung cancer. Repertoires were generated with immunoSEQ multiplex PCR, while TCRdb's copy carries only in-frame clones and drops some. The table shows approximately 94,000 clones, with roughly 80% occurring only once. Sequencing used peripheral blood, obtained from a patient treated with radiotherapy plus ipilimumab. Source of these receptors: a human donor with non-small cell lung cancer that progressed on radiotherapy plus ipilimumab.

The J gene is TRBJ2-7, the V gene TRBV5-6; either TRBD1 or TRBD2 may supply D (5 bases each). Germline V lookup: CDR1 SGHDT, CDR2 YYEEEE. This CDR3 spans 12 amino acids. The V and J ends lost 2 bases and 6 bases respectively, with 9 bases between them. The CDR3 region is CASSFSGAEQYF. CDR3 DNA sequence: TGTGCCAGCAGCTTCTCCGGGGCCGAGCAGTACTTC.

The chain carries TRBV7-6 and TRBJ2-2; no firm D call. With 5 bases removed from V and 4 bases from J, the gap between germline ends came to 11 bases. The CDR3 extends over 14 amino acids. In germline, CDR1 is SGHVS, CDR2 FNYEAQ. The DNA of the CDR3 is TGTGCCAGCAGCCCCATAATTGGCACCGGGGAGCTGTTTTTT. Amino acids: CASSPIIGTGELFF.

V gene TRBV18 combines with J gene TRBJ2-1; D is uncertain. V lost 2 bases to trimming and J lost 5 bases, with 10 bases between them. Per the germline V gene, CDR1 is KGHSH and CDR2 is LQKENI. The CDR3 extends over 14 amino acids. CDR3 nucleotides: TGTGCCAGCTCACCAAGGATGGGCGACAATGAGCAGTTCTTC. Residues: CASSPRMGDNEQFF.

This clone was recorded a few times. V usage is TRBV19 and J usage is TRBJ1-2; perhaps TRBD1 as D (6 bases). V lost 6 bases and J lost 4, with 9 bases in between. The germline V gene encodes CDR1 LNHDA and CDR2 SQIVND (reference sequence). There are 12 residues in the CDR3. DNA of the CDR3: TGTGCCAGTAGAGGGGGACTCTATGGCTACACCTTC. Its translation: CASRGGLYGYTF. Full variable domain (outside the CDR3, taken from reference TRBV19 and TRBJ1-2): DGGITQSPKYLFRKEGQNVTLSCEQNLNHDAMYWYRQDPGQGLRLIYYSQIVNDFQKGDIAEGYSVSREKKESFPLTVTSAQKNPTAFYLCASRGGLYGYTFGSGTRLTVV.

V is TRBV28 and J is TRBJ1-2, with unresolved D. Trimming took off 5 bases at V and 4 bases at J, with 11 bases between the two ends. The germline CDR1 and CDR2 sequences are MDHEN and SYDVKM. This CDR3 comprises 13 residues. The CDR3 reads CASSVYSSYGYTF. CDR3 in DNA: TGTGCCAGCAGTGTCTACTCTTCCTATGGCTACACCTTC.

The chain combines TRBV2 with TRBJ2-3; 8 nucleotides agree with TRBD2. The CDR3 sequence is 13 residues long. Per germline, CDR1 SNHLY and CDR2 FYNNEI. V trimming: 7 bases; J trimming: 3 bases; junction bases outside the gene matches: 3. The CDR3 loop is CASTGGWTDTQYF. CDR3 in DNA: TGTGCCAGCACGGGGGGGTGGACAGATACGCAGTATTTT.

The CDR3 region is CASSPTTTEAFF. CDR3 coding DNA: TGTGCCAGCTCACCGACAACCACTGAAGCTTTCTTT. J is TRBJ1-1 and V is TRBV18, with D uncertain. Trimming took off 3 bases at V and 4 bases at J, with 6 bases between the two ends. This CDR3 is 12 amino acids long. CDR1 KGHSH and CDR2 LQKENI come from the germline V gene.

The CDR3 DNA is TGTGCCAGCAGCCTCCTTGCGGGAGAACGTAATGAGCAGTTCTTC. This gives the protein CASSLLAGERNEQFF. The chain joins TRBV27 to TRBJ2-1, with 7 bases aligning to TRBD2. Germline CDR1 and CDR2: MNHEY and SMNVEV (reference sequence). V lost 6 bases and J lost 7; bases outside the gene matches: 12. The CDR3 totals 15 residues.

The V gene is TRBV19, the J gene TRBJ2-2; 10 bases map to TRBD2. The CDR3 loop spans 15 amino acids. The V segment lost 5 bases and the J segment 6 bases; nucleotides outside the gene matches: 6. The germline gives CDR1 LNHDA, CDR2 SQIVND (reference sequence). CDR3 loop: CASSWTSGYSGELFF. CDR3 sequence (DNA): TGTGCCAGTAGTTGGACTAGCGGTTATTCCGGGGAGCTGTTTTTT.

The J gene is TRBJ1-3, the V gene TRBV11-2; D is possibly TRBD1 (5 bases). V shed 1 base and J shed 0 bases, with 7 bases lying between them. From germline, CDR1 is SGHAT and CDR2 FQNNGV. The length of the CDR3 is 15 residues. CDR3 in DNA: TGTGCCAGCAGCTTAGGAGGGGTCTCTGGAAACACCATATATTTT. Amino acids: CASSLGGVSGNTIYF.

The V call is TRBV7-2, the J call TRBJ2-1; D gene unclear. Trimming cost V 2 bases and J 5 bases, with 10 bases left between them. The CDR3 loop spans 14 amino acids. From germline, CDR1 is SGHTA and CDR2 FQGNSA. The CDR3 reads CASSLSGINNEQFF. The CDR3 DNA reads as TGTGCCAGCAGCTTAAGTGGGATCAACAATGAGCAGTTCTTC.

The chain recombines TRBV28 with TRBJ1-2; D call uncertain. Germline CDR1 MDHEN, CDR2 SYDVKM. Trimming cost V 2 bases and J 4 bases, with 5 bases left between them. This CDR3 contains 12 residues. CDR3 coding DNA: TGTGCCAGCAGTTTAGTTGCCTATGGCTACACCTTC. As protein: CASSLVAYGYTF.

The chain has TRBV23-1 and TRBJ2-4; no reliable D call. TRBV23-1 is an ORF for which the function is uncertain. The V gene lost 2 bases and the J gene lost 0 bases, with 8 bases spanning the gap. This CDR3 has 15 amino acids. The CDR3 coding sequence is TGCGCCAGCAGTCAACCCCTGCCAGCCAAAAACATTCAGTACTTC. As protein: CASSQPLPAKNIQYF.

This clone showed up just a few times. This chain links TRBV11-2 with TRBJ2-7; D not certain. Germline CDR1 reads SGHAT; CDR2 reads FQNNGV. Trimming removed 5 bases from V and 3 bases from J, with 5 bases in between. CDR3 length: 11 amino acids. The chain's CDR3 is CASSANYEQYF. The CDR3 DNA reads TGTGCCAGCAGCGCGAACTACGAGCAGTACTTC.

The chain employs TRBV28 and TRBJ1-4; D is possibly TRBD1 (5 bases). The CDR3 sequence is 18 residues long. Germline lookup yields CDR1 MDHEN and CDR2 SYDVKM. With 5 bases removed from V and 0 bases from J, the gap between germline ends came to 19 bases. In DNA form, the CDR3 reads TGTGCCAGCAGTCCCGGGGCCATAAACCCTACAACTAATGAAAAACTGTTTTTT. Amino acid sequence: CASSPGAINPTTNEKLFF.

The CDR3 region is CASSQGLAGAEQFF. CDR3 DNA: TGTGCCAGCAGCCAGGGACTAGCGGGAGCTGAGCAGTTCTTC. This chain links TRBV4-2 with TRBJ2-1, with 14 bases that match TRBD2. The CDR3 totals 14 residues. Germline CDR1 LGHNA, CDR2 YNFKEQ. The ends lost 3 bases at V and 9 bases at J; junction bases unmatched: 1.

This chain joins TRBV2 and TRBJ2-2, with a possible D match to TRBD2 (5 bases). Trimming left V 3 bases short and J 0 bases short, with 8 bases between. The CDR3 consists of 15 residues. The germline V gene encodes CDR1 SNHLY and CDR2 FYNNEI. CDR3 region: CASSDTGTNTGELFF. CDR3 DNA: TGTGCCAGCAGTGATACGGGGACGAACACCGGGGAGCTGTTTTTT.

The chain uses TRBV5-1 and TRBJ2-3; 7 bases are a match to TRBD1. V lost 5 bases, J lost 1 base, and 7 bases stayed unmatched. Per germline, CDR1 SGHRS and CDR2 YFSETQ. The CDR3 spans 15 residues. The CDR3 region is CASRISTGRTDTQYF. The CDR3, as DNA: TGCGCCAGCAGAATCTCGACAGGGCGCACAGATACGCAGTATTTT.

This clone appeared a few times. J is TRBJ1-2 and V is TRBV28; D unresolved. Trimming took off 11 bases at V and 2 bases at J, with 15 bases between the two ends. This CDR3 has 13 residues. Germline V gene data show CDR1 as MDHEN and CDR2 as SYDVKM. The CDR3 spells CARPTTENYGYTF. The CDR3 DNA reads TGTGCCCGCCCGACGACGGAAAACTATGGCTACACCTTC.

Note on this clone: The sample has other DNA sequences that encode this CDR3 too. In DNA, the CDR3 is TGCGCCAGCAGCCAAGCTCCAGGGGGCGACTATGGCTACACCTTC. Translated: CASSQAPGGDYGYTF. This chain connects TRBV4-1 to TRBJ1-2; 8 bases are shared with TRBD1. Germline V gene lookup returns CDR1 MGHRA and CDR2 YSYEKL. Germline trimming cut 1 base from V and 3 bases from J; bases unmatched to any gene: 4. This CDR3 comprises 15 residues.

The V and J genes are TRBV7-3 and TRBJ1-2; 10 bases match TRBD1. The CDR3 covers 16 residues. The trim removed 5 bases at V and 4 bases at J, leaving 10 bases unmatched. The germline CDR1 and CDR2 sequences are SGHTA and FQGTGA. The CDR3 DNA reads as TGTGCCAGCAGCCCGGCAGGGACAGGGGCCATCTATGGCTACACCTTC. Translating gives CASSPAGTGAIYGYTF. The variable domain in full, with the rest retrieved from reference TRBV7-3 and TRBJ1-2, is GAGVSQTPSNKVTEKGKYVELRCDPISGHTALYWYRQSLGQGPEFLIYFQGTGAADDSGLPNDRFFAVRPEGSVSTLKIQRTERGDSAVYLCASSPAGTGAIYGYTFGSGTRLTVV.

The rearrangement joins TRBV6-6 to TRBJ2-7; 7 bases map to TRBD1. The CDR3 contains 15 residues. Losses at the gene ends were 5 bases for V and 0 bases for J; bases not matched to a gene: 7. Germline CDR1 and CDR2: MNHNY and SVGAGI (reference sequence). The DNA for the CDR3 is TGTGCCAGCAGTCACCGGACAGGACCCTCCTACGAGCAGTACTTC. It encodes CASSHRTGPSYEQYF.

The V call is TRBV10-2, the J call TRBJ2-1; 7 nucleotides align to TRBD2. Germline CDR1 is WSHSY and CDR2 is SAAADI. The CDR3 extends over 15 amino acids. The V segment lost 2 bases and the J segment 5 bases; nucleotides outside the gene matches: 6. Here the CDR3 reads CASSEMASGNNEQFF. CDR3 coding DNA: TGCGCCAGCAGTGAGATGGCTAGCGGTAACAATGAGCAGTTCTTC.

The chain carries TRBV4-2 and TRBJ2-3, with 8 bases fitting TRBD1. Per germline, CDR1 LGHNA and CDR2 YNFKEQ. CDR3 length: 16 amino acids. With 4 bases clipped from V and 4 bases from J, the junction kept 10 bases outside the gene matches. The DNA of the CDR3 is TGTGCCAGCAGCCGGGAGGACAGGGAGTTGGCAGATACGCAGTATTTT. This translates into CASSREDRELADTQYF.

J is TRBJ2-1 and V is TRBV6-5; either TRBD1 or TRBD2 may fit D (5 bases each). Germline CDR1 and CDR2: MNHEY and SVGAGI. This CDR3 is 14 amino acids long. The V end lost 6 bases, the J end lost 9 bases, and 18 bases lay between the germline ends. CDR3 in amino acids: CASSQEPGRIEQFF. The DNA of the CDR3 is TGTGCCAGCAGCCAGGAACCGGGGCGGATTGAGCAGTTCTTC.